A single sample gave rise to the 16 T cell receptor beta chains below, sequenced in a study of immune cell composition in non-small cell lung cancer (dated by TCRdb to 2015 to 2018). Libraries were prepared through the immunoSEQ multiplex PCR assay. TCRdb retrieved this table from immuneACCESS and kept in-frame rearrangements only. Not all clones are present; in checked studies, unresolved V genes account for under half, and no reason is known for the remainder. For this sample there are 2,500 or so clones; roughly 77% appear just once. Of the sample, around 12% falls within the top ten clones. Normal lung samples came from the same patient and were non-adjacent lung tissue collected as far from the tumour as possible, with a minimum distance of 3 cm. Input material: non-adjacent lung tissue. Source of these receptors: a human donor with non-small cell lung cancer.

This clone was observed a handful of times. This chain connects TRBV4-1 to TRBJ1-5; the D is unclear. The CDR3 contains 15 residues. Trimming took 2 bases from V and 3 from J, leaving 11 bases between them. Germline V gene sequence: CDR1 MGHRA, CDR2 YSYEKL. Here the CDR3 reads CASSQLRGNNQPQHF. The CDR3 bases are TGCGCCAGCAGCCAACTACGAGGGAACAATCAGCCCCAGCATTTT.

The J gene is TRBJ2-1, the V gene TRBV5-1, with 11 bases aligning to TRBD2. The CDR3 contains 15 residues. Germline CDR1 SGHRS, CDR2 YFSETQ. After removal of 1 base from V and 9 bases from J, the junction contained 6 bases not matched to a gene. The CDR3 bases are TGCGCCAGCAGCTTGTCACTAGCGGGAGATGGTGAGCAGTTCTTC. This encodes CASSLSLAGDGEQFF. The whole variable domain, filled in from reference TRBV5-1 and TRBJ2-1, reads KAGVTQTPRYLIKTRGQQVTLSCSPISGHRSVSWYQQTPGQGLQFLFEYFSETQRNKGNFPGRFSGRQFSNSRSEMNVSTLELGDSALYLCASSLSLAGDGEQFFGPGTRLTVL.

The chain has TRBV5-6 and TRBJ2-1; weak D call: TRBD2 (7 bases). The V gene's germline CDR1 is SGHDT and CDR2 YYEEEE. The CDR3 consists of 15 residues. The V end lost 4 bases, the J end lost 6 bases, and 17 bases lay between the germline ends. The CDR3 protein is CASSRGGGGVNEQFF. In DNA form, the CDR3 reads TGTGCCAGCAGCCGCGGGGGAGGGGGGGTCAATGAGCAGTTCTTC.

This clone was seen a few times. The chain combines TRBV4-1 with TRBJ1-4, with TRBD1 matching 7 bases. Losses at the gene ends were 4 bases for V and 2 bases for J; bases not matched to a gene: 4. This CDR3 region has 15 residues. The V gene's germline CDR1 is MGHRA and CDR2 YSYEKL. The CDR3 coding sequence is TGCGCCAGCAGCCCTCCGGGACAGACTAATGAAAAACTGTTTTTT. It codes for CASSPPGQTNEKLFF.

Points on this clone: The sample carries other DNA sequences with the same CDR3. The DNA for the CDR3 is TGTGCCAGCAGTGGGAGACAGGGTAATTCACCCCTCCACTTT. Amino acid sequence: CASSGRQGNSPLHF. This rearrangement joins TRBV6-5 to TRBJ1-6; 7 nucleotides match TRBD1. The trim removed 5 bases at V and 6 bases at J, leaving 4 bases unmatched. This CDR3 comprises 14 residues. Germline V lookup: CDR1 MNHEY, CDR2 SVGAGI.

The CDR3 DNA is TGCGCCAGCAGCCCCGACAGGGGACGCGTTGCCGTTCCAGGTTCCGGGGAGCTGTTTTTT. This sequence encodes CASSPDRGRVAVPGSGELFF. This chain uses TRBV5-1 with TRBJ2-2, with TRBD1 matching 8 bases. The germline CDR1 and CDR2 sequences are SGHRS and YFSETQ. With 4 bases clipped from V and 6 bases from J, the junction kept 23 bases outside the gene matches. The CDR3 has 20 amino acids.

As for this clone: Different DNA sequences within this sample yield the same CDR3. The chain has TRBV9 and TRBJ2-7, with D unresolved. Germline CDR1 reads SGDLS; CDR2 reads YYNGEE. CDR3 length: 13 residues. Trimming pared 4 bases from V and 4 bases from J, leaving 12 bases between. CDR3 nucleotide sequence: TGTGCCAGCAGCAGAGATTCAGGATACGAGCAGTACTTC. The encoded protein is CASSRDSGYEQYF.

This clone has a single count. This sequence joins TRBV6-1 and TRBJ2-4, with D possibly being TRBD1 (6 bases). Germline V gene data show CDR1 as MNHNS and CDR2 as SASEGT. CDR3 length equals 14 residues. V was clipped by 5 bases and J by 6 bases, with 14 bases between them. CDR3 sequence reads: CASSTQGEINIQYF. DNA for the CDR3: TGTGCCAGCAGTACACAGGGAGAGATAAACATTCAGTACTTC.

V is TRBV28 and J is TRBJ2-7; D is possibly TRBD2 (6 bases). CDR1 and CDR2 from the germline V gene are MDHEN and SYDVKM. Trimming pared 2 bases from V and 6 bases from J, leaving 29 bases between. The CDR3 loop spans 19 amino acids. CDR3 coding DNA: TGTGCCAGCAGTTTAATTGGTGGAGGCGGGAACTCACTATGGGGCGAGCAGTACTTC. Residues: CASSLIGGGGNSLWGEQYF.

CDR3 in amino acids: CASSQELLITGELFF. In nucleotides, the CDR3 is TGCGCCAGCAGCCAAGAACTCTTAATTACCGGGGAGCTGTTTTTT. The genes are TRBV4-3 and TRBJ2-2; D remains unclear. Germline values: CDR1 LGHNA, CDR2 YSLEER. The CDR3 totals 15 residues. V gave up 0 bases and J gave up 5 bases, with 10 bases separating them.

The chain joins TRBV12-5 to TRBJ2-3, with D tentatively TRBD2 (5 bases). Germline V gives CDR1 LGHNT, CDR2 FRNRAP. Deletions cut 2 bases from V and 4 bases from J, with 13 bases between. This CDR3 comprises 15 residues. The DNA of the CDR3 is TGTGCTAGTGGTTTGCATGGACTCTGTTCAGATACGCAGTATTTT. It codes for CASGLHGLCSDTQYF.

The chain couples TRBV18 to TRBJ1-1, with a tentative D call TRBD1 (6 bases). Trimming took 3 bases from V and 4 from J, leaving 15 bases between them. The germline gives CDR1 KGHSH, CDR2 LQKENI. The CDR3 sequence is 15 residues long. As DNA, the CDR3 is TGTGCCAGCTCACCGTCCCGGGACATAGGCACTGAAGCTTTCTTT. It is translated as CASSPSRDIGTEAFF. Filled out from reference TRBV18 and TRBJ1-1, the complete variable domain reads NAGVMQNPRHLVRRRGQEARLRCSPMKGHSHVYWYRQLPEEGLKFMVYLQKENIIDESGMPKERFSAEFPKEGPSILRIQQVVRGDSAAYFCASSPSRDIGTEAFFGQGTRLTVV.

The chain employs TRBV29-1 and TRBJ2-7, with D maybe TRBD2 (5 bases). The CDR3 runs to 12 residues. Germline values: CDR1 SQVTM, CDR2 ANQGSEA. Deletions cut 4 bases from V and 4 bases from J, with 11 bases between. CDR3 in amino acids: CSVARGLYEQYF. CDR3 bases: TGCAGCGTTGCTCGGGGTCTTTACGAGCAGTACTTC.

The chain carries TRBV7-6 and TRBJ2-1; 7 bases align to TRBD2. The V segment lost 3 bases and the J segment 4 bases; nucleotides outside the gene matches: 18. The germline CDR1 and CDR2 sequences are SGHVS and FNYEAQ. The CDR3 has 19 amino acids. The CDR3 DNA reads as TGTGCCAGCAGCTTCTCCTACCCCTCTAGCGGAGGCAGATACAATGAGCAGTTCTTC. Protein sequence: CASSFSYPSSGGRYNEQFF. The variable domain in full, with the rest retrieved from reference TRBV7-6 and TRBJ2-1, is GAGVSQSPRYKVTKRGQDVALRCDPISGHVSLYWYRQALGQGPEFLTYFNYEAQQDKSGLPNDRFSAERPEGSISTLTIQRTEQRDSAMYRCASSFSYPSSGGRYNEQFFGPGTRLTVL.

The chain recombines TRBV6-1 with TRBJ2-7, with TRBD1 matching over 8 bases. CDR1 is MNHNS and CDR2 is SASEGT in the germline V gene. Trimming cost V 6 bases and J 4 bases; bases outside gene matches: 11. The CDR3 covers 15 residues. For the CDR3, the DNA is TGTGCCAGCAGCCCCCGACAGGGGTGGTCTTACGAGCAGTACTTC. This gives the protein CASSPRQGWSYEQYF.

Within the sample, this clone is medium-sized. The chain is built from TRBV4-1 and TRBJ2-5, with TRBD2 matching over 9 bases. Germline CDR1 is MGHRA and CDR2 is YSYEKL. The CDR3 loop spans 16 amino acids. With 2 bases clipped from V and 5 bases from J, the junction kept 9 bases outside the gene matches. CDR3 coding DNA: TGCGCCAGCAGCCAATGGAGTGCGGGAGGGTGGGAGACCCAGTACTTC. It yields the protein CASSQWSAGGWETQYF.